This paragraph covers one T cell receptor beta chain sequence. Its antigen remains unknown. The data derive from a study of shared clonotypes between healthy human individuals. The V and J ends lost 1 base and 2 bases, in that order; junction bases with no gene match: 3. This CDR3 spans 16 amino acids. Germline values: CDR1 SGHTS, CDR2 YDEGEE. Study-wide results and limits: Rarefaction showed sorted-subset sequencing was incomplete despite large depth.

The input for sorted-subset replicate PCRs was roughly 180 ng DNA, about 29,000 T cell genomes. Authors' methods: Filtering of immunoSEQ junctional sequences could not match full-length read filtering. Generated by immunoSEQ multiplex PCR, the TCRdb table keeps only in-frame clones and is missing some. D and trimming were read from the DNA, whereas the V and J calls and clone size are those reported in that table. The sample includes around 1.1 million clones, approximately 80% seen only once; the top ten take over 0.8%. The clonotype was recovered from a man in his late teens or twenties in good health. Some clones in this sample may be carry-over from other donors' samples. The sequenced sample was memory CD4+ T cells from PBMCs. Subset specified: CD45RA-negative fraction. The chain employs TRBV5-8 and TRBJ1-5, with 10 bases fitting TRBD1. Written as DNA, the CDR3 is TGTGCCAGCAGCTTGAGACAGGGGGCCGGCAATCAGCCCCAGCATTTT. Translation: CASSLRQGAGNQPQHF.